What follows are 30 T cell receptor beta chains derived from one specimen sequenced in a study of blood T cell repertoires in COVID-19. Repertoires were generated with immunoSEQ multiplex PCR, while TCRdb's copy carries only in-frame clones and drops some. The sample lists 92,000 or so clones; approximately 79% were seen once. The sequenced sample was peripheral blood. The receptor set was obtained from a woman over 75 with acute or convalescent COVID-19.

The chain recombines TRBV5-4 with TRBJ2-7; the match to TRBD1 covers 10 bases. The length of the CDR3 is 13 residues. V shed 4 bases and J 5 bases; nucleotides not matched to a gene: 3. Germline loops: CDR1 SGHNT, CDR2 YYREEE (reference sequence). The CDR3, as DNA: TGTGCCAGCAGCACCGGGACAGGGGACGAGCAGTACTTC. Translating it yields CASSTGTGDEQYF.

The chain couples TRBV12-5 to TRBJ2-1; the match to TRBD2 covers 7 bases. The germline V gene has CDR1 LGHNT and CDR2 FRNRAP. The CDR3 consists of 14 residues. J gave up 6 bases and V 2 bases, and 4 bases lay outside the gene matches. CDR3 residues: CASGLLAAGNEQFF. For the CDR3, the DNA is TGTGCTAGTGGTTTGCTAGCGGCGGGCAATGAGCAGTTCTTC.

The table lists this clone with a few counts. This chain joins TRBV7-3 and TRBJ2-3; 11 bases line up with TRBD2. Germline CDR1 is SGHTA and CDR2 is FQGTGA. V lost 0 bases to trimming and J lost 1 base; unmatched junction nucleotides: 0. There are 16 residues in the CDR3. CDR3 sequence (DNA): TGTGCCAGCAGCTTAACTAGCGGGGGGGGCACAGATACGCAGTATTTT. Translation: CASSLTSGGGTDTQYF.

This clone was recorded a few times. V usage is TRBV7-9 and J usage is TRBJ2-3, with D tentatively TRBD2 (6 bases). CDR3 length: 15 amino acids. CDR1 and CDR2 (germline): SEHNR, FQNEAQ (reference sequence). V was pared by 5 bases and J by 5 bases, with 17 bases between. In DNA form, the CDR3 reads TGTGCCAGCAGCCCTCCTGGGGCGCGGGGAGATACGCAGTATTTT. Translating gives CASSPPGARGDTQYF. Together with reference TRBV7-9 and TRBJ2-3, the CDR3 gives the full variable domain: DTGVSQNPRHKITKRGQNVTFRCDPISEHNRLYWYRQTLGQGPEFLTYFQNEAQLEKSRLLSDRFSAERPKGSFSTLEIQRTEQGDSAMYLCASSPPGARGDTQYFGPGTRLTVL.

The CDR3: CASRDIGQGVNQPQHF. CDR3 DNA: TGTGCCAGCAGGGACATCGGACAGGGTGTTAATCAGCCCCAGCATTTT. The chain carries TRBV6-6 and TRBJ1-5, with 8 bases aligning to TRBD1. The V and J ends lost 6 bases and 4 bases, in that order; junction bases with no gene match: 11. Germline-derived CDR1 and CDR2 are MNHNY and SVGAGI (reference sequence). The CDR3 consists of 16 residues.

This clone has ten or more counts. The chain joins TRBV4-1 to TRBJ1-3; 10 bases fit TRBD1. Unmatched junction bases numbered 4, after V lost 1 base and J lost 1 base. Germline V gives CDR1 MGHRA, CDR2 YSYEKL. This CDR3 has 17 amino acids. The CDR3 protein is CASSQVTGGESGNTIYF. The CDR3 bases are TGCGCCAGCAGCCAAGTGACAGGGGGCGAATCTGGAAACACCATATATTTT.

The CDR3 region is CASTDAGRGSYGYTF. The CDR3 nucleotides read TGTGCCAGCACCGACGCGGGCAGGGGTTCCTATGGCTACACCTTC. The gene calls are TRBV6-5 and TRBJ1-2, with a possible D match to TRBD1 (6 bases). Trimming removed 7 bases at V and 4 bases at J, with 19 bases between. Germline CDR1 is MNHEY and CDR2 is SVGAGI. The CDR3 sequence is 15 residues long.

The chain combines TRBV11-1 with TRBJ1-1; no firm D call. CDR1 SGHAT and CDR2 FQDESV come from the germline V gene (reference sequence). The CDR3 loop spans 13 amino acids. V was trimmed by 6 bases and J by 10 bases, leaving 18 bases between them. The CDR3 nucleotides read TGTGCCAGCAGTCGAGACACCCGCATGGCAGCTTTCTTT. Translation gives CASSRDTRMAAFF.

This rearrangement joins TRBV7-8 to TRBJ1-2; D is perhaps TRBD1 (5 bases). CDR1 is SGHVS, CDR2 FQNEAQ, per germline. The CDR3 consists of 14 residues. Trimming cost V 3 bases and J 6 bases, with 14 bases left between them. CDR3 sequence (DNA): TGTGCCAGCAGCTTCCAACAGGCGCAAGATGGCTACACCTTC. This encodes CASSFQQAQDGYTF.

This clone occurred a few times. The rearrangement uses TRBV14 and TRBJ1-1; possibly TRBD1 for D (5 bases). In germline, CDR1 is SGHDN, CDR2 FVKESK. CDR3 size: 12 residues. Between the trimmed V and J ends, which lost 8 bases and 5 bases, there was a span of 12 bases. CDR3 bases: TGTGCCAGCCGGGGGACTCGGACTGAAGCTTTCTTT. This sequence encodes CASRGTRTEAFF.

This clone was found a few times. The rearrangement uses TRBV29-1 and TRBJ1-2, with 9 bases lining up with TRBD1. Germline V CDR1 and CDR2: SQVTM, ANQGSEA. CDR3 length equals 13 residues. Trimming took 7 bases from V and 8 from J; bases not matched to a gene: 11. CDR3 in DNA: TGCAGCGCAACAGGGGGCGAGGGCGGAGGCTACACCTTC. This translates into CSATGGEGGGYTF.

The chain recombines TRBV28 with TRBJ2-1, with 7 bases lining up with TRBD1. This CDR3 has 14 amino acids. Trimming cost V 4 bases and J 7 bases; bases outside gene matches: 7. Looked up from germline, CDR1 is MDHEN and CDR2 is SYDVKM. The CDR3 reads CASSSAVQGNEQFF. CDR3 nucleotides: TGTGCCAGCAGTTCGGCGGTACAGGGGAATGAGCAGTTCTTC.

J is TRBJ2-2 and V is TRBV2; maybe TRBD2 (6 bases). The V end lost 6 bases, the J end lost 4 bases, and 15 bases lay between the germline ends. Germline-derived CDR1 and CDR2 are SNHLY and FYNNEI. The CDR3 covers 15 residues. The CDR3 spells CASRAGLSSTGELFF. The DNA for the CDR3 is TGTGCCAGCAGGGCGGGGTTAAGTAGCACCGGGGAGCTGTTTTTT.

The J gene is TRBJ1-5, the V gene TRBV6-4; TRBD1 agrees at 8 bases. The ends lost 2 bases at V and 7 bases at J; junction bases unmatched: 7. CDR1 is MRHNA and CDR2 is SNTAGT in the germline V gene. This CDR3 spans 15 amino acids. DNA of the CDR3: TGTGCCAGCAGTGACGTCAGGGGGCGAGTCCAGCCCCAGCATTTT. Residues: CASSDVRGRVQPQHF.

The chain employs TRBV6-6 and TRBJ2-7; 9 nucleotides line up with TRBD1. From germline, CDR1 is MNHNY and CDR2 SVGAGI (reference sequence). Trimming at V came to 6 bases and at J to 7 bases, leaving 13 bases not matched to a gene. This CDR3 region has 15 residues. The CDR3 region has the DNA TGTGCCAGCAGCTTCCGTAGGGACAGGGCTCCTGAGCAGTACTTC. This translates into CASSFRRDRAPEQYF.

This clone showed up just once. V is TRBV11-2 and J is TRBJ2-7; 7 bases match TRBD1. The CDR3 loop spans 14 amino acids. Trimming at V came to 1 base and at J to 6 bases, leaving 6 bases not matched to a gene. Germline loops: CDR1 SGHAT, CDR2 FQNNGV. CDR3 sequence: CASSLGGQTGEQYF. CDR3 nucleotides: TGTGCCAGCAGCTTAGGGGGACAGACCGGCGAGCAGTACTTC.

The chain carries TRBV5-1 and TRBJ1-6; TRBD1 is a possible D gene (5 bases). CDR1 and CDR2 from the germline V gene are SGHRS and YFSETQ. The CDR3 loop spans 14 amino acids. Trimming pared 3 bases from V and 9 bases from J, leaving 13 bases between. The CDR3 loop is CASSSDRSRSPLHF. The DNA of the CDR3 is TGCGCCAGCAGCTCCGACAGATCTCGTTCACCCCTCCACTTT.

V usage is TRBV6-5 and J usage is TRBJ1-1, with 7 bases that match TRBD1. V trimming: 6 bases; J trimming: 0 bases; junction bases outside the gene matches: 4. Germline CDR1 reads MNHEY; CDR2 reads SVGAGI. The CDR3 totals 14 residues. CDR3 bases: TGTGCCAGCAGATCGGGACAGTTGAACACTGAAGCTTTCTTT. This translates into CASRSGQLNTEAFF.

V and J are TRBV10-3 and TRBJ2-7, with TRBD1 matching over 8 bases. The ends lost 10 bases at V and 5 bases at J; junction bases unmatched: 1. The CDR3 has 10 residues. CDR1 and CDR2 from the germline V gene are ENHRY and SYGVKD. The CDR3 loop reads CATRGHEQYF. DNA of the CDR3: TGTGCCACCAGGGGGCACGAGCAGTACTTC.

This chain connects TRBV5-1 to TRBJ2-6; possibly TRBD1 for D (6 bases). Germline V CDR1 and CDR2: SGHRS, YFSETQ. V was pared by 2 bases and J by 0 bases, with 18 bases between. This CDR3 comprises 19 residues. The CDR3 sequence is CASSLEFRDNPSGANVLTF. CDR3 DNA: TGCGCCAGCAGCTTAGAATTTAGGGACAACCCCTCTGGGGCCAACGTCCTGACTTTC. Looking up the rest from reference TRBV5-1 and TRBJ2-6 gives the full variable domain: KAGVTQTPRYLIKTRGQQVTLSCSPISGHRSVSWYQQTPGQGLQFLFEYFSETQRNKGNFPGRFSGRQFSNSRSEMNVSTLELGDSALYLCASSLEFRDNPSGANVLTFGAGSRLTVL.

DNA of the CDR3: TGTGCCAGCTCACCCGGGGGGGCCGTGTACGAGCAGTACTTC. This gives the protein CASSPGGAVYEQYF. The V and J genes are TRBV18 and TRBJ2-7; 8 positions match TRBD2. The germline gives CDR1 KGHSH, CDR2 LQKENI. The CDR3 sequence is 14 residues long. The trim removed 3 bases at V and 4 bases at J, leaving 5 bases unmatched.

This sequence joins TRBV5-1 and TRBJ2-3; TRBD1 is a possible D gene (5 bases). Trimming removed 1 base from V and 0 bases from J, with 12 bases in between. This CDR3 region has 16 residues. Germline V lookup: CDR1 SGHRS, CDR2 YFSETQ. This CDR3 is CASSLPWGVSTDTQYF. Here the CDR3 DNA reads TGCGCCAGCAGCTTGCCATGGGGCGTTAGCACAGATACGCAGTATTTT. Supplemented by reference TRBV5-1 and TRBJ2-3, the full variable domain reads KAGVTQTPRYLIKTRGQQVTLSCSPISGHRSVSWYQQTPGQGLQFLFEYFSETQRNKGNFPGRFSGRQFSNSRSEMNVSTLELGDSALYLCASSLPWGVSTDTQYFGPGTRLTVL.

The chain links TRBV12-3 or TRBV12-4 to TRBJ1-1, with a tentative D call TRBD1 (5 bases). Trimming left V 6 bases short and J 8 bases short, with 16 bases between. The CDR3 loop spans 13 amino acids. CDR3 amino acids: CASSPGLPGEAFF. CDR3 bases: TGTGCCAGCAGCCCGGGACTCCCTGGAGAAGCTTTCTTT.

The rearrangement uses TRBV6-2 or TRBV6-3 and TRBJ1-5; 7 bases are shared with TRBD1. V shed 5 bases and J 3 bases; nucleotides not matched to a gene: 10. Germline V CDR1 and CDR2: MNHEY, SVGEGT. There are 16 residues in the CDR3. CDR3 nucleotide sequence: TGTGCCAGCAGTGACAGGGTCCGGATTAACAATCAGCCCCAGCATTTT. This gives the protein CASSDRVRINNQPQHF.

The CDR3 here is CASSVGQGNYGYTF. In DNA, the CDR3 is TGTGCCAGTAGTGTTGGACAGGGGAACTATGGCTACACCTTC. This chain connects TRBV19 to TRBJ1-2, with 9 bases aligning to TRBD1. Germline assignment: CDR1 LNHDA and CDR2 SQIVND (reference sequence). CDR3 size: 14 residues. J was trimmed by 2 bases and V by 5 bases; bases with no gene match: 3. Full variable domain (outside the CDR3, taken from reference TRBV19 and TRBJ1-2): DGGITQSPKYLFRKEGQNVTLSCEQNLNHDAMYWYRQDPGQGLRLIYYSQIVNDFQKGDIAEGYSVSREKKESFPLTVTSAQKNPTAFYLCASSVGQGNYGYTFGSGTRLTVV.

V gene TRBV4-1 combines with J gene TRBJ1-1; D gene uncertain. In germline, CDR1 is MGHRA, CDR2 YSYEKL. Trimming shortened V by 4 bases and J by 3 bases, and 9 bases separated the two germline ends. The CDR3 has 13 residues. This CDR3 reads CASSPTDYTEAFF. CDR3 nucleotides: TGCGCCAGCAGCCCAACGGACTACACTGAAGCTTTCTTT.

V gene TRBV5-8 combines with J gene TRBJ2-1; 11 bases are shared with TRBD2. Germline lookup yields CDR1 SGHTS and CDR2 YDEGEE. V dropped 4 bases and J dropped 7; count of bases not matched to a gene: 7. The CDR3 has 15 residues. The CDR3 coding sequence is TGTGCCAGCAGCCTCACTAGCGGGGGTCCTAATGAGCAGTTCTTC. It encodes CASSLTSGGPNEQFF.

V is TRBV7-2 and J is TRBJ1-5; weak D call: TRBD1 (6 bases). Trimming shortened V by 7 bases and J by 3 bases, and 16 bases separated the two germline ends. The CDR3 is 15 residues long. Per the germline V gene, CDR1 is SGHTA and CDR2 is FQGNSA. In DNA form, the CDR3 reads TGTGCCAGCACCCCACAGGGCACCACCAATCAGCCCCAGCATTTT. Translated: CASTPQGTTNQPQHF.

V and J are TRBV4-1 and TRBJ1-1; 7 positions agree with TRBD1. Trimming at V came to 3 bases and at J to 2 bases, leaving 6 bases not matched to a gene. The CDR3 covers 15 residues. Germline CDR1 is MGHRA and CDR2 is YSYEKL. For the CDR3, the DNA is TGCGCCAGCAGCCATAGGACAGGCCAAAACACTGAAGCTTTCTTT. It encodes CASSHRTGQNTEAFF.

This chain uses TRBV7-2 with TRBJ2-7, with 9 nucleotides matching TRBD1. The length of the CDR3 is 19 residues. Germline V lookup: CDR1 SGHTA, CDR2 FQGNSA. Unmatched junction bases numbered 22, after V lost 5 bases and J lost 5 bases. The CDR3 reads CASSGGFGQGSLGTHEQYF. As DNA, the CDR3 is TGTGCCAGCAGCGGAGGATTCGGACAGGGGAGTTTGGGGACCCACGAGCAGTACTTC.